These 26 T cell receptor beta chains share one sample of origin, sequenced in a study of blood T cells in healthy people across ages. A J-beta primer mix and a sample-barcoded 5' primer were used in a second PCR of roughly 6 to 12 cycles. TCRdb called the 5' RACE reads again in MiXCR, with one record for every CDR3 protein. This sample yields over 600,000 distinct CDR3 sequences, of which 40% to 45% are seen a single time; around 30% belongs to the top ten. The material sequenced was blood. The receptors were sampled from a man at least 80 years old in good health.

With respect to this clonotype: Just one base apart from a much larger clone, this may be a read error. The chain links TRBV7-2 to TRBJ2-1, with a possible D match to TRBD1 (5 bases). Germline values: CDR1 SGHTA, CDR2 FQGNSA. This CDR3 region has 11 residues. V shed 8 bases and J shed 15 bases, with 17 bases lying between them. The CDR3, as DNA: TGTGCCAGCGGATCGATAGGGGTTGCGTTCTTC. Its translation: CASGSIGVAFF. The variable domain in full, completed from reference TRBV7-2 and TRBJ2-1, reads GAGVSQSPSNKVTEKGKDVELRCDPISGHTALYWYRQSLGQGLEFLIYFQGNSAPDKSGLPSDRFSAERTGGSVSTLTIQRTQQEDSAVYLCASGSIGVAFFGPGTRLTVL.

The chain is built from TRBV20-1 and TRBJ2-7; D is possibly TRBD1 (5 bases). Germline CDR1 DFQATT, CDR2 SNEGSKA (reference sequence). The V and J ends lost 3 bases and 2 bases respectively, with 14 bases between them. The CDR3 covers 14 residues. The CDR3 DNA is TGCAGTGCTAGGGGCGACAGACCCCCCTACGAGCAGTACTTC. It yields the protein CSARGDRPPYEQYF.

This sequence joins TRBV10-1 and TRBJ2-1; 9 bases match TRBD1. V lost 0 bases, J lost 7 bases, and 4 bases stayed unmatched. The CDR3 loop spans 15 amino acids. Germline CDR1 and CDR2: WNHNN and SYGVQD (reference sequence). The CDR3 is CASSESQGAKNEQFF. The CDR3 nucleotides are TGCGCCAGCAGTGAGTCACAGGGGGCGAAGAATGAGCAGTTCTTC.

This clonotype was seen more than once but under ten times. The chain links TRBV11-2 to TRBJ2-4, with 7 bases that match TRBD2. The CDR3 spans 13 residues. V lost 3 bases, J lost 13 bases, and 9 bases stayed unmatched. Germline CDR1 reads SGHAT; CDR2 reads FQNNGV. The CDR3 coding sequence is TGTGCCAGCAGCTTTGGCGGGAGAGGGGAGCAGTACTTC. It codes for CASSFGGRGEQYF.

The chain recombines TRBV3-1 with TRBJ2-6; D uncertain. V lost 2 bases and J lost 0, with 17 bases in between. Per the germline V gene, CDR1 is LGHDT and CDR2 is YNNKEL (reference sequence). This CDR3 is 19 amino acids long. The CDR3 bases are TGTGCCAGCAGCCAAAAGGACCCAGGCCGGTACTCTGGGGCCAACGTCCTGACTTTC. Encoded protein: CASSQKDPGRYSGANVLTF.

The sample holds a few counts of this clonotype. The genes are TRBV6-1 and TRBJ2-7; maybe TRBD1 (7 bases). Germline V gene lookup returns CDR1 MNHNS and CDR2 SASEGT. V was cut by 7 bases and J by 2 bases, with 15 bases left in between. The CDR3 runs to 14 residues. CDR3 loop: CASTTGGTAYEQYF. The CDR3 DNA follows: TGTGCCAGCACTACAGGAGGGACAGCCTACGAGCAGTACTTC.

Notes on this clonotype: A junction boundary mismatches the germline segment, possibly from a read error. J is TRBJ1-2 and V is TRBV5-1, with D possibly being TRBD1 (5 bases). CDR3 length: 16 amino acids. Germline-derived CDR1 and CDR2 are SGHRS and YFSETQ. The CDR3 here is CVSIFMPGSSNYGYTF. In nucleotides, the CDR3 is TGCGTCAGCATATTTATGCCAGGGTCCTCTAACTATGGCTACACCTTC.

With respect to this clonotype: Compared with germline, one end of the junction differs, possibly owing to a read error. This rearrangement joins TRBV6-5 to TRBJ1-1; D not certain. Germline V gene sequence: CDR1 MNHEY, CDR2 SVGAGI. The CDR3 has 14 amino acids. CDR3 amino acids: CASSYSRRATAAFF. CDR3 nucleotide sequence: TGTGCCAGCAGTTACTCGAGGAGGGCAACTGCAGCTTTCTTT.

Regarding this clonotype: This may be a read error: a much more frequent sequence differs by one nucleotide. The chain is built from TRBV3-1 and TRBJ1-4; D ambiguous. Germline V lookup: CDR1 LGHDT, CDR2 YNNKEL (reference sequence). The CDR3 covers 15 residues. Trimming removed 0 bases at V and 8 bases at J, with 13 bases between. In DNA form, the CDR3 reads TGTGCCAGCAGCCAAGATCGTCGGGAAGGGGAAAAACTGTTTTTT. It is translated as CASSQDRREGEKLFF.

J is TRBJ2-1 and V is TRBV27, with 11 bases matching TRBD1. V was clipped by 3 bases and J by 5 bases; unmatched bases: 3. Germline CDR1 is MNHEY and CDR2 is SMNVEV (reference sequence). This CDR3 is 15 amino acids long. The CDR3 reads CASSLRTGGNNEQFF. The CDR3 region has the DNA TGTGCCAGCAGTTTGAGGACAGGGGGCAACAATGAGCAGTTCTTC.

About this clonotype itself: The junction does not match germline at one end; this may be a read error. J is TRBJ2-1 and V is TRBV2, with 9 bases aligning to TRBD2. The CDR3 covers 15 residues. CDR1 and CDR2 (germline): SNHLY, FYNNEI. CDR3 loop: CASSDGTSRGNVQFF. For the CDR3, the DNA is TGTGCCAGCAGTGACGGGACTAGCCGGGGCAATGTGCAGTTCTTC.

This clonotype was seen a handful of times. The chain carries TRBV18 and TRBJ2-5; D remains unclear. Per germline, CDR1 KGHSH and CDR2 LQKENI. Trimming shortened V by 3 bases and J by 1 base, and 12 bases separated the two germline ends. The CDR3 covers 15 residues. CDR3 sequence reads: CASSPVPGSQETQYF. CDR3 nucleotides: TGTGCCAGCTCACCTGTCCCGGGCAGCCAAGAGACCCAGTACTTC.

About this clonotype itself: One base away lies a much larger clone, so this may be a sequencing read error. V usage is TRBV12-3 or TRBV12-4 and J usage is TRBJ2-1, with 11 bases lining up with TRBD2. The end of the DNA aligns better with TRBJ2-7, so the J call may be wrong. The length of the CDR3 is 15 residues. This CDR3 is CASRPTSGGYNEQYF. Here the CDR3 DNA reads TGTGCCAGCAGGCCTACTAGCGGGGGCTACAATGAGCAGTACTTC.

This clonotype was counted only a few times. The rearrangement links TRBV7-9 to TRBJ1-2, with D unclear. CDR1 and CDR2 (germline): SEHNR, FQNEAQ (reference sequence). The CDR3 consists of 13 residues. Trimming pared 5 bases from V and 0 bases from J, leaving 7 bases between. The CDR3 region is CASSPMPNYGYTF. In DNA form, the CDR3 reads TGTGCCAGCAGCCCTATGCCTAACTATGGCTACACCTTC.

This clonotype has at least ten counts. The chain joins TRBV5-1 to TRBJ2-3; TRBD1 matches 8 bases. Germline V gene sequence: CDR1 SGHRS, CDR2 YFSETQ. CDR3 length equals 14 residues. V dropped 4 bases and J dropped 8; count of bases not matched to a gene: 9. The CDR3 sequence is CASSAGQGSGTQYF. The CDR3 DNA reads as TGCGCCAGCAGCGCCGGACAGGGTTCCGGTACGCAGTATTTT.

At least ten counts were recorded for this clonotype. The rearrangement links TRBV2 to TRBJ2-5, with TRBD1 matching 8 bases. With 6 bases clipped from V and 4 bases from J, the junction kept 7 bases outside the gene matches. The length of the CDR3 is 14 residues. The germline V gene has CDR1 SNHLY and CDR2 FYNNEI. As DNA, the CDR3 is TGTGCCAGCAGGATGACAGGGGTGGGAGAGACCCAGTACTTC. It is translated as CASRMTGVGETQYF.

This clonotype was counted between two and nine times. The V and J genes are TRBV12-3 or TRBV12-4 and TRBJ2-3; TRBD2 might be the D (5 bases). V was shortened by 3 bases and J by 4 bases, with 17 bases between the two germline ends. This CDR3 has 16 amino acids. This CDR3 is CASSFRLAGSSDTQYF. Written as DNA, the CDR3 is TGTGCCAGCAGTTTTAGGCTAGCCGGATCCTCAGATACGCAGTATTTT.

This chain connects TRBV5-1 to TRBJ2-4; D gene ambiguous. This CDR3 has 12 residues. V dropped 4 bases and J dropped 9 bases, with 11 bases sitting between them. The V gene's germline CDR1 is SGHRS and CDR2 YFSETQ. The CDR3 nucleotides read TGCGCCAGCAGCCTTCTAGATGGCATTCAGTACTTC. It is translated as CASSLLDGIQYF.

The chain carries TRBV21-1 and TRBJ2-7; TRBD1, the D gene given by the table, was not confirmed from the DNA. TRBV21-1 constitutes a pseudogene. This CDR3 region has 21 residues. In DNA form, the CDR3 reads TGTGCCAGCAGCAAAGAAGGCGCTGACAGGGACGGGGCCGCTGCCTCCTACGAGCAGTACTTC. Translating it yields CASSKEGADRDGAAASYEQYF.

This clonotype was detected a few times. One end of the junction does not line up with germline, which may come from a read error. The DNA for the CDR3 is TGTGCCAGCAGTCAAGATCCCGCAGGGGCAGCTGAAGCTTTCTTT. This encodes CASSQDPAGAAEAFF. The chain combines TRBV3-1 with TRBJ1-1, with D perhaps TRBD1 (6 bases). The CDR3 is 15 amino acids. Germline loops: CDR1 LGHDT, CDR2 YNNKEL (reference sequence).

The CDR3 region has the DNA TGCAGTGCTAGAGTAGAGGGGGCAGAAGCTTTCTTT. Residues: CSARVEGAEAFF. The J gene is TRBJ1-1, the V gene TRBV20-1, with 7 bases matching TRBD1. V trimming: 1 base; J trimming: 8 bases; junction bases outside the gene matches: 4. There are 12 residues in the CDR3. Germline assignment: CDR1 DFQATT and CDR2 SNEGSKA (reference sequence).

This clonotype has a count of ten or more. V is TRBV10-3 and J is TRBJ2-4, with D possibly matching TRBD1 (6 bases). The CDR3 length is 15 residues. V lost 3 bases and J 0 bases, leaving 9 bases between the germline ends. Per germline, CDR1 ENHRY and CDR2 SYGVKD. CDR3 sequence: CAISDPGEAKNIQYF. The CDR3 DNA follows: TGTGCCATCAGTGACCCAGGGGAAGCCAAAAACATTCAGTACTTC.

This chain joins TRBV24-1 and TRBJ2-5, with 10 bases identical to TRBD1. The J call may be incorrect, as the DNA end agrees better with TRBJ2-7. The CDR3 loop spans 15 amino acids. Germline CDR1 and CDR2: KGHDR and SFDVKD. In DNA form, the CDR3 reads TGTGCCACCAGTGATTTTGACAGGGGGCAAGGCGAGCAGTACTTC. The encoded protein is CATSDFDRGQGEQYF.

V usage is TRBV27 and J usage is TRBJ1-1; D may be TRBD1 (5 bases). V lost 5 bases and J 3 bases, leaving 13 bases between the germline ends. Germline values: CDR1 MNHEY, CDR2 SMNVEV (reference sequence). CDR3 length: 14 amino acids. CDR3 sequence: CASSPGWADTEAFF. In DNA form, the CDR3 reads TGTGCCAGCAGTCCAGGGTGGGCAGACACTGAAGCTTTCTTT.

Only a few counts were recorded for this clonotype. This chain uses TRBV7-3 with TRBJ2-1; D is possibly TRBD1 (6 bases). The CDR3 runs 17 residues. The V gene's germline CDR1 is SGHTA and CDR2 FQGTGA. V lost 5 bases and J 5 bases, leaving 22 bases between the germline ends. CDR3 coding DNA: TGTGCCAGCAGCCTACTACCGACAGAGGGGGTTAACAATGAGCAGTTCTTC. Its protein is CASSLLPTEGVNNEQFF.

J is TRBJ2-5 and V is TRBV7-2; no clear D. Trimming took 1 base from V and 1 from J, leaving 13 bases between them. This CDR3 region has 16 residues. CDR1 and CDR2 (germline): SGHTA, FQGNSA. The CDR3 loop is CASSLVALGIQETQYF. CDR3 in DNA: TGTGCCAGCAGCTTAGTCGCCCTTGGGATCCAAGAGACCCAGTACTTC.